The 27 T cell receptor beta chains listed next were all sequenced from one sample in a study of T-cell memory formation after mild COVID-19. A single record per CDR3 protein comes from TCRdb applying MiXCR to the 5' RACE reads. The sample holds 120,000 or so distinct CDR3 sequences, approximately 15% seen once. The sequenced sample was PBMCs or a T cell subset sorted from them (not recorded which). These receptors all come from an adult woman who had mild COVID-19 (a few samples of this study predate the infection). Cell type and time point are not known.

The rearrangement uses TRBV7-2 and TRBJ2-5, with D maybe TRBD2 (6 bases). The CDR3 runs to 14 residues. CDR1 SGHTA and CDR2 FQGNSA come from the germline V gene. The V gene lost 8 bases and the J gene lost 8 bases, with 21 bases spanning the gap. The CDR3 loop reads CASAGGYPRETQYF. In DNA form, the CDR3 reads TGTGCCAGCGCTGGGGGGTACCCAAGAGAAACCCAGTACTTC.

The CDR3 sequence is CATSDHSLSSYNEQFF. CDR3 DNA sequence: TGTGCCACCAGTGATCACTCGCTAAGCTCCTACAATGAGCAGTTCTTC. V and J are TRBV24-1 and TRBJ2-1; no clear D. The CDR3 has 16 residues. Germline CDR1 is KGHDR and CDR2 is SFDVKD. Trimming took off 3 bases at V and 0 bases at J, with 11 bases between the two ends.

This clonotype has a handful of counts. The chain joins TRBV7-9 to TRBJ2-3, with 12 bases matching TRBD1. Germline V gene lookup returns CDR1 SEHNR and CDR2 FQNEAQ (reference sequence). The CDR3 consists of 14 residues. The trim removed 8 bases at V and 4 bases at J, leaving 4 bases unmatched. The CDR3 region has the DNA TGTGCCAGCGAGGGACAGGGGGCCCCAGATACGCAGTATTTT. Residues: CASEGQGAPDTQYF.

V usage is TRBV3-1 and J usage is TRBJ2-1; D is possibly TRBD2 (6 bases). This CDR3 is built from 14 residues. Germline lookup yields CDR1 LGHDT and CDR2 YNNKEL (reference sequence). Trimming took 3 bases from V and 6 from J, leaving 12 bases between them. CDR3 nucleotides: TGTGCCAGCAGCCACCTGGAGGGCCTCAATGAGCAGTTCTTC. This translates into CASSHLEGLNEQFF.

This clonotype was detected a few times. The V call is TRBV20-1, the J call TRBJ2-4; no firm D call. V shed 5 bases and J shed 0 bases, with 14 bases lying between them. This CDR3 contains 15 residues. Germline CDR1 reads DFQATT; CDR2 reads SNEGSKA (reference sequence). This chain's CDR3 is CSAGGASLAKNIQYF. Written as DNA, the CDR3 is TGCAGTGCTGGCGGCGCTTCACTAGCCAAAAACATTCAGTACTTC.

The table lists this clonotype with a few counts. CDR3 region: CASSFLRAVGNQPQHF. As DNA, the CDR3 is TGTGCCAGCAGTTTTCTCAGGGCGGTGGGCAATCAGCCCCAGCATTTT. V gene TRBV12-3 or TRBV12-4 combines with J gene TRBJ1-5, with TRBD1 as a possible D gene (5 bases). The CDR3 has 16 residues. V shed 3 bases and J shed 2 bases, with 14 bases lying between them.

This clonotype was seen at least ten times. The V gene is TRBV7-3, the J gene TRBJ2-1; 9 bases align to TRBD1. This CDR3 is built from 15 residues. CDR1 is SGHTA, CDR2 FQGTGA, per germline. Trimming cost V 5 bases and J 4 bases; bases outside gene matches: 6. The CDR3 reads CASSEGQGFYNEQFF. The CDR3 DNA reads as TGTGCCAGCAGCGAGGGACAGGGTTTTTACAATGAGCAGTTCTTC. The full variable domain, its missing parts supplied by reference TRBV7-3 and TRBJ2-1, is GAGVSQTPSNKVTEKGKYVELRCDPISGHTALYWYRQSLGQGPEFLIYFQGTGAADDSGLPNDRFFAVRPEGSVSTLKIQRTERGDSAVYLCASSEGQGFYNEQFFGPGTRLTVL.

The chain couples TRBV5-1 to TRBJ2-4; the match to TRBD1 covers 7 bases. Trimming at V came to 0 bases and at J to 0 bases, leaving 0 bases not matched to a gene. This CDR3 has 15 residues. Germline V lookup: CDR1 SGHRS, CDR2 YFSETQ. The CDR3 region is CASSLDRGAKNIQYF. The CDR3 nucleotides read TGCGCCAGCAGCTTGGACAGGGGAGCCAAAAACATTCAGTACTTC.

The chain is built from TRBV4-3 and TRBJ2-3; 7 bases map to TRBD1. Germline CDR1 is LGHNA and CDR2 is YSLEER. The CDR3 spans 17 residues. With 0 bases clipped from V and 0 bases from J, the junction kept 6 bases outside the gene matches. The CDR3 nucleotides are TGCGCCAGCAGCCAAGAGTGGAAGGGGGCTAGCACAGATACGCAGTATTTT. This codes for CASSQEWKGASTDTQYF.

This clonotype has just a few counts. The CDR3, as DNA: TGTGCCAGTCACGGGGACAGCTCCTACGAGCAGTACTTC. Residues: CASHGDSSYEQYF. The chain carries TRBV19 and TRBJ2-7; TRBD1 aligns across 7 bases. V lost 8 bases, J lost 0 bases, and 4 bases stayed unmatched. The CDR3 runs to 13 residues. CDR1 is LNHDA, CDR2 SQIVND, per germline (reference sequence).

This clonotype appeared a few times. The CDR3 nucleotides are TGTGCCAGCAGTTATTATACCGGGCCCTCTGGAAACACCATATATTTT. It yields the protein CASSYYTGPSGNTIYF. The genes are TRBV6-6 and TRBJ1-3, with D unresolved. Germline assignment: CDR1 MNHNY and CDR2 SVGAGI (reference sequence). V was shortened by 3 bases and J by 0 bases, with 12 bases between the two germline ends. This CDR3 region has 16 residues.

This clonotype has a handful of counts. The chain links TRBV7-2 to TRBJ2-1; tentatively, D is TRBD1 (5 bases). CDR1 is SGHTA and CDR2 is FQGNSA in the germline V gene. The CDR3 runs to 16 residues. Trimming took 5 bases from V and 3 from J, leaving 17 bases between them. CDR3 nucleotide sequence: TGTGCCAGCAGCCAAGGGGTGGAGTTTCTCTACAATGAGCAGTTCTTC. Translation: CASSQGVEFLYNEQFF. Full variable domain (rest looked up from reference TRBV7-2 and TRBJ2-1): GAGVSQSPSNKVTEKGKDVELRCDPISGHTALYWYRQSLGQGLEFLIYFQGNSAPDKSGLPSDRFSAERTGGSVSTLTIQRTQQEDSAVYLCASSQGVEFLYNEQFFGPGTRLTVL.

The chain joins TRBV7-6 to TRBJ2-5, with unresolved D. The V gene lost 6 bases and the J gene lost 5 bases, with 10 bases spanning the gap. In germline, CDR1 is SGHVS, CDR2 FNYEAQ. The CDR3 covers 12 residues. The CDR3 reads CASRNLGETQYF. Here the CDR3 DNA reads TGTGCCAGCAGGAATCTCGGGGAGACCCAGTACTTC.

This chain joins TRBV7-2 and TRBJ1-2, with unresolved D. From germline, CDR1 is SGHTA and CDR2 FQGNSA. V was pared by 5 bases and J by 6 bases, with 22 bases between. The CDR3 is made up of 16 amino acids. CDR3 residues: CASSLSLSPGGNGYTF. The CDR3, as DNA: TGTGCCAGCAGCCTATCCCTCTCCCCGGGTGGAAATGGCTACACCTTC.

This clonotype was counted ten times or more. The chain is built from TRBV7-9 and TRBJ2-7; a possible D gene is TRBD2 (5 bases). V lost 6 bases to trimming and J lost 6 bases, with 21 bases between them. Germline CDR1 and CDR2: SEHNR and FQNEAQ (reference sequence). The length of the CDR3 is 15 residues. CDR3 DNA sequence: TGTGCCAGCAGTTCGGACCGGGGTCAGGTGGCCGAGCAGTACTTC. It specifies CASSSDRGQVAEQYF.

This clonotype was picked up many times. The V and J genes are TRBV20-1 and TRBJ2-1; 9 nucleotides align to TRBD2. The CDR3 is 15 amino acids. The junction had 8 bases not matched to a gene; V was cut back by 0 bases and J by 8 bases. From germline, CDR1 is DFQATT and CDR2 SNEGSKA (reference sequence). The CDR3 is CSARDPSGRSDEQFF. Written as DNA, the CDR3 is TGCAGTGCTAGAGACCCCAGCGGGAGGAGTGATGAGCAGTTCTTC.

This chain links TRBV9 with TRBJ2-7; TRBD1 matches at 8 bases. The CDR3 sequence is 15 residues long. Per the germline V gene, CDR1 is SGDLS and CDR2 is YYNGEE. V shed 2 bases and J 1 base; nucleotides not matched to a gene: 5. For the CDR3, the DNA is TGTGCCAGCAGCGTTTACAGGGGGGTTTCCTACGAGCAGTACTTC. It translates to CASSVYRGVSYEQYF.

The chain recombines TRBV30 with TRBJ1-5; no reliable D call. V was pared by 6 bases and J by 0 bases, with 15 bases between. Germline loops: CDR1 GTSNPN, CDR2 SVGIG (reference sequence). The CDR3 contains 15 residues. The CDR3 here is CACSEAAGSNQPQHF. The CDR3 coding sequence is TGTGCCTGCTCCGAGGCGGCCGGTAGCAATCAGCCCCAGCATTTT.

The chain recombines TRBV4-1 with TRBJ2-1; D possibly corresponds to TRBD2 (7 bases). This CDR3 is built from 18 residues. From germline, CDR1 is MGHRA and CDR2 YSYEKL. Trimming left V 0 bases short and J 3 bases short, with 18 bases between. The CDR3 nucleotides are TGCGCCAGCAGCCAAGACCGTCCCGGGGGGCCATACTACAATGAGCAGTTCTTC. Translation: CASSQDRPGGPYYNEQFF.

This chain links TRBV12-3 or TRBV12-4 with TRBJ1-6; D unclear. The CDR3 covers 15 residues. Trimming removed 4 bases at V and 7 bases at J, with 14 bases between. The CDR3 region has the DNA TGTGCCAGCAGTTCCCCCCCGGGTTTCAATTCACCCCTCCACTTT. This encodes CASSSPPGFNSPLHF.

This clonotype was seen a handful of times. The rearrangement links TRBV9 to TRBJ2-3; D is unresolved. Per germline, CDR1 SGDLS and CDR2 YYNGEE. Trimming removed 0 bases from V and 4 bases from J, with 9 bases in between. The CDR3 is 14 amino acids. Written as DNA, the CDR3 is TGTGCCAGCAGCGTAGATAATAGCCCAGATACGCAGTATTTT. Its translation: CASSVDNSPDTQYF.

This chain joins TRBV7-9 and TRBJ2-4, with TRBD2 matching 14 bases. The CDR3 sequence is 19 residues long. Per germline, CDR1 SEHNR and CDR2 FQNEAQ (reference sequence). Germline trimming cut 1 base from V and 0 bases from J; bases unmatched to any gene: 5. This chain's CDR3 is CASSLGLAGGPLAKNIQYF. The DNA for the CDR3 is TGTGCCAGCAGCTTAGGACTAGCGGGAGGGCCCCTAGCCAAAAACATTCAGTACTTC. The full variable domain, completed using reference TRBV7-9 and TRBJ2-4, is DTGVSQNPRHKITKRGQNVTFRCDPISEHNRLYWYRQTLGQGPEFLTYFQNEAQLEKSRLLSDRFSAERPKGSFSTLEIQRTEQGDSAMYLCASSLGLAGGPLAKNIQYFGAGTRLSVL.

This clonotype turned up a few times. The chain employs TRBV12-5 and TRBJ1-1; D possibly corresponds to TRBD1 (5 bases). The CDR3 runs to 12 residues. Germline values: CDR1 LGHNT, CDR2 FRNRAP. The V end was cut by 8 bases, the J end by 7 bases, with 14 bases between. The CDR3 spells CASREGSGEAFF. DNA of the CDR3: TGTGCTAGTCGTGAGGGGAGTGGTGAAGCTTTCTTT.

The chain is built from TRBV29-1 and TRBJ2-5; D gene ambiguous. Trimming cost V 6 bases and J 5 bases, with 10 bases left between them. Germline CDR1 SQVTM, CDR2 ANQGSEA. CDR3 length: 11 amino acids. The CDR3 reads CSVTDSETQYF. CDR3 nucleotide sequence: TGCAGCGTCACGGATAGTGAGACCCAGTACTTC.

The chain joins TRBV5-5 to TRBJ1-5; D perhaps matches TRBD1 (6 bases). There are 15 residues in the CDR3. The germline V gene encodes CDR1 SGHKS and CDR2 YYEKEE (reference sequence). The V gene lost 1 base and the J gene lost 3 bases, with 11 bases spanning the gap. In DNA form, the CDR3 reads TGTGCCAGCAGCTTGCAAAGGGGGAACAATCAGCCCCAGCATTTT. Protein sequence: CASSLQRGNNQPQHF.

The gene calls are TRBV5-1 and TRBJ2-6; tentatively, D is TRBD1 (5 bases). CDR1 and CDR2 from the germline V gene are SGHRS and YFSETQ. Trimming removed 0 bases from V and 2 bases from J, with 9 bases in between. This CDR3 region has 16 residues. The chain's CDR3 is CASSLARGAGANVLTF. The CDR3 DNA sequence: TGCGCCAGCAGCTTGGCAAGGGGCGCTGGGGCCAACGTCCTGACTTTC.

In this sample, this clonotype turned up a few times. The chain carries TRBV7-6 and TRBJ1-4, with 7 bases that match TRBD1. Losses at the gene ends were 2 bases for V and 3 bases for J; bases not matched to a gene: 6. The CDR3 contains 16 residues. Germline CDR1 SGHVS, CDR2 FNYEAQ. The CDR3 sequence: CASSLFVDRANEKLFF. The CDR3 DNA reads TGTGCCAGCAGCTTATTCGTAGACAGGGCTAATGAAAAACTGTTTTTT.